This TCR delta chain was profiled in a study of gamma delta lymphoproliferative disorders and STAT genes. Turning to the study itself: Gamma-chain libraries were built from at least 50 ng of genomic DNA with the LymphoTrack Dx TCRG Assay. Findings and limits, study-wide: Patient-control comparisons may be limited by differing T cell maturation stages.

TCRdb fed the multiplex PCR reads into CATT to redo clone calling. The table lists about 1,600 delta-chain clones, around 1.3% of them singletons. Genomic DNA from isolated PBMCs served as the sequencing template. Germline V gene sequence: CDR1 TSWWSYY, CDR2 QGS. The CDR3 length is 19 residues. As for this clone: Antigen: not known. TCRdb shows a much larger clone's protein in place of this DNA's translation, and the two differ at residue 7, likely through a read error; the protein shown is translated from the DNA. This specimen includes other DNA sequences encoding the same CDR3.

The chain joins TRDV1 to TRDJ1, with 11 bases aligning to TRDD3. What was sequenced was blood. The receptor comes from a human donor in good health. CDR3 sequence: CALGEFLSLGDTQTDKLIF. The CDR3 coding sequence is TGCGCTCTTGGGGAATTTCTCTCATTGGGGGATACGCAAACCGATAAACTCATCTTT.